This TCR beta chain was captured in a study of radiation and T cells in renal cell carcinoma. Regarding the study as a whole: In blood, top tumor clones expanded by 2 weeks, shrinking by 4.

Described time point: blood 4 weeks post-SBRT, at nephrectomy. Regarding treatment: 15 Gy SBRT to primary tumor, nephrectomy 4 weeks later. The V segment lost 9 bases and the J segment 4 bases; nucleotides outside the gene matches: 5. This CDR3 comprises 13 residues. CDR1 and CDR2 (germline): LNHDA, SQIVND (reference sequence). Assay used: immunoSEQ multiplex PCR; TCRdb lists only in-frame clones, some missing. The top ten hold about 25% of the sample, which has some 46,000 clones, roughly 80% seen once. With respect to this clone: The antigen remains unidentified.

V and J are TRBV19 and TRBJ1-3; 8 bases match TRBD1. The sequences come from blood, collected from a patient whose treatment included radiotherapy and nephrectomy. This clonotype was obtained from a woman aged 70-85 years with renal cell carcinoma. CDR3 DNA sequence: TGTGCCAGCAGACAGGGGAGCGGAAACACCATATATTTT. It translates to CASRQGSGNTIYF.